This T cell receptor beta chain originates from a study of blood T cell repertoires in COVID-19 (dated by TCRdb to 2020 to 2021). Regarding the study in general: Samples from collaborators originated in the United States, Italy and Spain and spanned both the acute and convalescent phases of COVID-19. The material from the prospective study consisted of cDNA or gDNA derived from T cells, B-cell-depleted T cells, or PBMCs. Subjects who had been exposed to COVID-19, were actively infected with it, or had recovered from it provided the deeply sampled blood TCRbeta repertoires that made up the dataset. The repertoires were made available in a free public database intended to serve as a resource for research on the immune response to SARS-CoV-2. The samples were drawn from two sources: the first 160 participants of the ongoing ImmuneRACE study, and 1,200 or so subjects contributed by 6 global collaborators. A de-identified subject ID, COVID-19 status, age in years and sex were almost always included in the sample metadata. Where available, HLA class I and class II types were taken from metadata supplied by the sample provider and were not determined by assay-based typing.

Collaborating institutions collected whole blood in K2EDTA tubes following their own protocols. For TCRbeta analysis, collaborators shipped samples in one of three forms: frozen whole blood, isolated PBMCs, or DNA extracted from either of those sample types. Worth noting for this clone: Its binding antigen is unknown. Per-base qualities were not stored, and no clone one base away is much larger.

Summary of the overall study and its limitations: Clinical and demographic metadata were provided uncurated, with the amount varying by source and participant.

TCRbeta CDR3 regions were amplified from genomic DNA by means of the immunoSEQ Assay, a bias-controlled multiplex PCR. The published analysis was carried out like this. Nucleated cell counts per sample were estimated from amplification of reference gene primers within the assay. To quantify the absolute abundance of each unique TCRbeta CDR3 rearrangement, sequence reads were collapsed and filtered. For each sample, productive Simpson clonality was calculated by taking the square root of Simpson's diversity index across productive rearrangements. Not all clones reach the TCRdb copy of this immuneACCESS table, which keeps in-frame sequences only. Checked studies attribute under half of the gap to unresolved V genes and leave the rest unexplained. D and trimming were read from the DNA, whereas the V and J calls and clone size are those reported in that table. A total of 180,000 or so clones appear in this sample, around 91% of them only once. The top ten clones comprise around 0.63% of the sample.

Germline trimming: 4 bases from V, 5 bases from J; junction bases outside gene matches: 8. CDR1 and CDR2, per the germline V gene (reference sequence), are DFQATT and SNEGSKA. The CDR3 starts with the cysteine, ends with the phenylalanine, and has 14 residues. The entry retains the CDR3 DNA only, 42 bases that are in frame from base 1. Sequenced input: peripheral blood. This chain is built from TRBV20-1 and TRBJ1-5; a stretch of 7 junction bases matches TRBD1. The TCR comes from a man aged 50 to 60 with acute or convalescent COVID-19. The CDR3 has the sequence CSATEGAVDQPQHF. The nucleotide sequence reads as follows: TGCAGTGCTACTGAGGGGGCTGTGGATCAGCCCCAGCATTTT.